The next 32 T cell receptor beta chains were all read from a single sample in a study of shared clonotypes between healthy human individuals. Libraries were prepared by immunoSEQ multiplex PCR; TCRdb keeps only in-frame clonotypes and omits some of them. The table has 2 million to 2.5 million clones, approximately 93% seen once. Sequenced input: naive CD4+ T cells from PBMCs. The subset: CD45RA+ positively selected. The source is a man between 18 and 35 years old in good health. Some clones in this sample may be carry-over from other donors' samples.

The V and J genes are TRBV11-3 and TRBJ2-3; D is uncertain. The V gene's germline CDR1 is SGHNT and CDR2 YENEEA. The CDR3 has 14 residues. V gave up 2 bases and J gave up 4 bases, with 10 bases separating them. This CDR3 reads CASSLNSIPDTQYF. CDR3 in DNA: TGTGCCAGCAGCTTAAACTCCATTCCAGATACGCAGTATTTT.

The V gene is TRBV28, the J gene TRBJ2-7; D call uncertain. The CDR3 sequence is 13 residues long. V was shortened by 2 bases and J by 4 bases, with 9 bases between the two germline ends. Per the germline V gene, CDR1 is MDHEN and CDR2 is SYDVKM. The CDR3 sequence is CASSLDPKYEQYF. The CDR3 nucleotides read TGTGCCAGCAGTTTAGACCCTAAGTACGAGCAGTACTTC.

As for this clone: Distinct nucleotide sequences in the sample also encode this CDR3. The chain links TRBV7-8 to TRBJ2-7; the match to TRBD1 covers 9 bases. V was pared by 4 bases and J by 3 bases, with 7 bases of the junction left unmatched. The CDR3 sequence is 15 residues long. CDR1 SGHVS and CDR2 FQNEAQ come from the germline V gene. The CDR3 protein is CASSSTGTGLYEQYF. DNA for the CDR3: TGTGCCAGCAGCTCGACCGGGACAGGGCTCTACGAGCAGTACTTC.

The chain is built from TRBV5-1 and TRBJ2-7, with D perhaps assigned TRBD1 or TRBD2 (5 bases each). Trimming removed 3 bases from V and 3 bases from J, with 10 bases in between. Germline CDR1 and CDR2: SGHRS and YFSETQ. This CDR3 contains 13 residues. Written as DNA, the CDR3 is TGCGCCAGCAGCTCGGGACCAATCTACGAGCAGTACTTC. Protein product: CASSSGPIYEQYF.

This sequence joins TRBV28 and TRBJ1-2; 9 bases are shared with TRBD1. This CDR3 spans 15 amino acids. The germline gives CDR1 MDHEN, CDR2 SYDVKM. The junction had 8 bases not matched to a gene; V was cut back by 6 bases and J by 3 bases. The CDR3 is CASRLQGARDYGYTF. In nucleotides, the CDR3 is TGTGCCAGCAGACTACAGGGGGCGCGGGACTATGGCTACACCTTC.

DNA for the CDR3: TGCGCCAGCAGTGTCGCAAGATACAATGAGCAGTTCTTC. Translated: CASSVARYNEQFF. The V gene is TRBV10-2, the J gene TRBJ2-1; D is unresolved. V lost 4 bases to trimming and J lost 4 bases, with 8 bases between them. Looked up from germline, CDR1 is WSHSY and CDR2 is SAAADI. CDR3 length: 13 amino acids.

This clone was recorded only once. The V call is TRBV7-9, the J call TRBJ1-1; 7 bases align to TRBD1. V gave up 5 bases and J gave up 4 bases; unmatched junction bases: 10. Germline CDR1 reads SEHNR; CDR2 reads FQNEAQ (reference sequence). The CDR3 covers 15 residues. The CDR3 coding sequence is TGTGCCAGCAGCCCGAGGGGGCAGGGGGGCACTGAAGCTTTCTTT. This translates into CASSPRGQGGTEAFF. The full variable domain, its missing parts supplied by reference TRBV7-9 and TRBJ1-1, is DTGVSQNPRHKITKRGQNVTFRCDPISEHNRLYWYRQTLGQGPEFLTYFQNEAQLEKSRLLSDRFSAERPKGSFSTLEIQRTEQGDSAMYLCASSPRGQGGTEAFFGQGTRLTVV.

This clone has just a few counts. The identical CDR3 is also encoded by other nucleotide sequences in the sample. The V gene is TRBV28, the J gene TRBJ1-1; 7 nucleotides line up with TRBD1. This CDR3 spans 15 amino acids. Per germline, CDR1 MDHEN and CDR2 SYDVKM. J lost 1 base, V lost 5 bases, and 7 bases had no gene match. The chain's CDR3 is CASSRRQGWNTEAFF. CDR3 bases: TGTGCCAGCAGTAGACGACAGGGCTGGAACACTGAAGCTTTCTTT.

The chain carries TRBV29-1 and TRBJ1-6; no clear D. The CDR3 extends over 13 amino acids. Germline loops: CDR1 SQVTM, CDR2 ANQGSEA. The ends were cut back, 4 bases at V and 10 bases at J, with 14 bases in the middle. The DNA for the CDR3 is TGCAGCGTTGGACTAGGCTTGGGGTCACCCCTCCACTTT. It translates to CSVGLGLGSPLHF.

The chain carries TRBV7-9 and TRBJ2-5; D call uncertain. The J call is doubtful: the DNA matches TRBJ2-7 better. CDR1 is SEHNR and CDR2 is FQNEAQ in the germline V gene (reference sequence). The CDR3 is made up of 11 amino acids. The CDR3 region has the DNA TGTGCCAGCAGCTTAGTTTCCGAGCAGTACTTC. Protein: CASSLVSEQYF.

The V gene is TRBV27, the J gene TRBJ2-7, with D uncertain. V lost 2 bases and J lost 5, with 16 bases in between. The germline V gene has CDR1 MNHEY and CDR2 SMNVEV (reference sequence). The CDR3 is 15 residues long. CDR3 nucleotides: TGTGCCAGCAGTTTAGACTGGAGTGGTATAAACGAGCAGTACTTC. The encoded protein is CASSLDWSGINEQYF.

This chain joins TRBV28 and TRBJ2-5; 8 bases match TRBD1. The CDR3 has 14 residues. In germline, CDR1 is MDHEN, CDR2 SYDVKM. With V trimmed by 4 bases and J by 5 bases, 6 bases remained unmatched. The CDR3 loop is CASSSGQVRETQYF. CDR3 bases: TGTGCCAGCAGTTCGGGACAGGTCAGGGAGACCCAGTACTTC.

The chain carries TRBV7-8 and TRBJ1-5; D ambiguous. Trimming stripped 1 base from V and 1 base from J, with 5 bases between. The length of the CDR3 is 14 residues. The germline CDR1 and CDR2 sequences are SGHVS and FQNEAQ. The CDR3 sequence is CASSLGASNQPQHF. The CDR3 region has the DNA TGTGCCAGCAGCTTAGGGGCGAGCAATCAGCCCCAGCATTTT.

The chain is built from TRBV2 and TRBJ1-4; D call uncertain. From germline, CDR1 is SNHLY and CDR2 FYNNEI. This CDR3 has 13 residues. V gave up 7 bases and J gave up 8 bases, with 14 bases separating them. The CDR3 coding sequence is TGTGCCAGCACACAGAACCGGCAGGAAAAACTGTTTTTT. It is translated as CASTQNRQEKLFF.

The CDR3, as DNA: TGCGCCAGCAGCTTGGTAGCCCTAGTGGCGTTGGGCACCGGGGAGCTGTTTTTT. This translates into CASSLVALVALGTGELFF. This chain connects TRBV5-1 to TRBJ2-2; D not resolved. V was cut by 0 bases and J by 4 bases, with 19 bases left in between. Germline loops: CDR1 SGHRS, CDR2 YFSETQ. CDR3 length: 18 amino acids.

For this clone: The sample contains more than one DNA sequence encoding this CDR3. This rearrangement joins TRBV29-1 to TRBJ1-1, with TRBD1 identical over 7 bases. The CDR3 has 13 amino acids. V was clipped by 7 bases and J by 2 bases; unmatched bases: 7. Germline loops: CDR1 SQVTM, CDR2 ANQGSEA. In DNA form, the CDR3 reads TGCAGCGCCCGACAGGGATCTAACACTGAAGCTTTCTTT. Translated: CSARQGSNTEAFF.

This rearrangement joins TRBV2 to TRBJ2-5; unclear D gene. CDR1 SNHLY and CDR2 FYNNEI come from the germline V gene. V was trimmed by 3 bases and J by 5 bases, leaving 16 bases between them. The CDR3 consists of 15 residues. The CDR3 region has the DNA TGTGCCAGCAGTGATTTGTTAGCCACAGCGGAGACCCAGTACTTC. Translation gives CASSDLLATAETQYF.

The chain links TRBV28 to TRBJ1-1; 9 nucleotides line up with TRBD1. Per germline, CDR1 MDHEN and CDR2 SYDVKM. CDR3 length: 15 residues. Trimming removed 6 bases from V and 5 bases from J; junction bases left unmatched: 10. CDR3 loop: CASSTGGGGRTEAFF. The CDR3 region has the DNA TGTGCCAGCAGCACAGGGGGCGGTGGAAGAACTGAAGCTTTCTTT. The complete variable domain, with remaining parts taken from reference TRBV28 and TRBJ1-1, reads DVKVTQSSRYLVKRTGEKVFLECVQDMDHENMFWYRQDPGLGLRLIYFSYDVKMKEKGDIPEGYSVSREKKERFSLILESASTNQTSMYLCASSTGGGGRTEAFFGQGTRLTVV.

V usage is TRBV2 and J usage is TRBJ1-2; D unclear. The length of the CDR3 is 14 residues. Trimming shortened V by 5 bases and J by 2 bases, and 12 bases separated the two germline ends. CDR1 is SNHLY and CDR2 is FYNNEI in the germline V gene. The CDR3 here is CASSPQAPNYGYTF. The DNA for the CDR3 is TGTGCCAGCAGTCCACAAGCGCCAAACTATGGCTACACCTTC.

The rearrangement joins TRBV25-1 to TRBJ1-5; D gene uncertain. The CDR3 is made up of 13 amino acids. Germline V lookup: CDR1 MGHDK, CDR2 SYGVNS. Trimming took off 4 bases at V and 1 base at J, with 5 bases between the two ends. CDR3 sequence (DNA): TGTGCCAGCAGTGGACTGAGCAATCAGCCCCAGCATTTT. It codes for CASSGLSNQPQHF.

This clone was picked up one time. The genes are TRBV5-1 and TRBJ1-4, with 9 bases matching TRBD1. CDR3 length: 15 residues. Germline V lookup: CDR1 SGHRS, CDR2 YFSETQ. The ends lost 0 bases at V and 7 bases at J; junction bases unmatched: 4. This chain's CDR3 is CASSLVATGGEKLFF. The CDR3 DNA follows: TGCGCCAGCAGCTTGGTCGCGACAGGGGGTGAAAAACTGTTTTTT.

The chain is built from TRBV18 and TRBJ2-1; D remains ambiguous. With 1 base removed from V and 1 base from J, the gap between germline ends came to 8 bases. CDR3 length: 15 residues. The germline CDR1 and CDR2 sequences are KGHSH and LQKENI. CDR3 coding DNA: TGTGCCAGCTCACCACAGACTGGGTCCTACAATGAGCAGTTCTTC. Encoded protein: CASSPQTGSYNEQFF.

This chain links TRBV28 with TRBJ1-3; D is undetermined. Germline V gives CDR1 MDHEN, CDR2 SYDVKM. Trimming removed 5 bases at V and 0 bases at J, with 14 bases between. CDR3 size: 16 residues. The CDR3 DNA reads as TGTGCCAGCAGTCCCCCTAAAGGAGGCTCTGGAAACACCATATATTTT. Amino acids: CASSPPKGGSGNTIYF. Variable domain in full (rest from reference TRBV28 and TRBJ1-3): DVKVTQSSRYLVKRTGEKVFLECVQDMDHENMFWYRQDPGLGLRLIYFSYDVKMKEKGDIPEGYSVSREKKERFSLILESASTNQTSMYLCASSPPKGGSGNTIYFGEGSWLTVV.

The V and J genes are TRBV2 and TRBJ2-2; D unresolved. V lost 8 bases, J lost 3 bases, and 16 bases lay in between. This CDR3 has 15 residues. Germline loops: CDR1 SNHLY, CDR2 FYNNEI. The CDR3 sequence is CASSLTGIYTGELFF. DNA of the CDR3: TGTGCCAGCTCCTTAACCGGCATATACACCGGGGAGCTGTTTTTT.

This clone was seen only once. This chain uses TRBV4-1 with TRBJ1-2; weak D call: TRBD1 (5 bases). The germline gives CDR1 MGHRA, CDR2 YSYEKL. The V end lost 4 bases, the J end lost 1 base, and 16 bases lay between the germline ends. This CDR3 has 16 amino acids. CDR3 DNA sequence: TGCGCCAGCAGCCCAGGGCGAGGCAGGAGTAACTATGGCTACACCTTC. Translation: CASSPGRGRSNYGYTF.

The chain links TRBV18 to TRBJ2-1; D not resolved. The V end lost 1 base, the J end lost 8 bases, and 9 bases lay between the germline ends. CDR3 length: 13 residues. CDR1 and CDR2 from the germline V gene are KGHSH and LQKENI. The CDR3 spells CASSPRPWDEQFF. The CDR3 DNA is TGTGCCAGCTCACCACGCCCTTGGGATGAGCAGTTCTTC.

The gene calls are TRBV11-3 and TRBJ2-7, with TRBD2 matching 7 bases. Trimming at V came to 0 bases and at J to 3 bases, leaving 5 bases not matched to a gene. Per the germline V gene, CDR1 is SGHNT and CDR2 is YENEEA. There are 15 residues in the CDR3. CDR3 coding DNA: TGTGCCAGCAGCTTAGATGGACGGGGGGACTACGAGCAGTACTTC. Encoded protein: CASSLDGRGDYEQYF.

This chain's CDR3 is CASRKRTGGVDTQYF. CDR3 in DNA: TGTGCCAGCAGAAAAAGGACAGGGGGCGTAGATACGCAGTATTTT. The rearrangement uses TRBV6-5 and TRBJ2-3, with TRBD1 matching 11 bases. CDR1 and CDR2 (germline): MNHEY, SVGAGI. Germline trimming cut 6 bases from V and 5 bases from J; bases unmatched to any gene: 7. The CDR3 sequence is 15 residues long.

This chain links TRBV7-2 with TRBJ2-3; 7 nucleotides align to TRBD2. From germline, CDR1 is SGHTA and CDR2 FQGNSA. The CDR3 length is 15 residues. The V and J ends lost 7 bases and 3 bases, in that order; junction bases with no gene match: 10. The CDR3 DNA follows: TGTGCCAGCACCCTTAGTGGCGGGAGAACAGATACGCAGTATTTT. This translates into CASTLSGGRTDTQYF.

V gene TRBV7-8 combines with J gene TRBJ1-6, with 9 bases fitting TRBD1. The germline V gene encodes CDR1 SGHVS and CDR2 FQNEAQ. The CDR3 totals 16 residues. J gave up 10 bases and V 0 bases, and 7 bases lay outside the gene matches. The CDR3 nucleotides are TGTGCCAGCAGCTTAGCCTGGGACAGGGAAGGCTCACCCCTCCACTTT. Protein: CASSLAWDREGSPLHF. The full variable domain, rest sourced from reference TRBV7-8 and TRBJ1-6, is GAGVSQSPRYKVAKRGQDVALRCDPISGHVSLFWYQQALGQGPEFLTYFQNEAQLDKSGLPSDRFFAERPEGSVSTLKIQRTQQEDSAVYLCASSLAWDREGSPLHFGNGTRLTVT.

The chain recombines TRBV2 with TRBJ2-1; weak D call: TRBD2 (6 bases). With 6 bases removed from V and 8 bases from J, the gap between germline ends came to 20 bases. Germline V gene data show CDR1 as SNHLY and CDR2 as FYNNEI. CDR3 length: 15 amino acids. The CDR3, as DNA: TGTGCCAGCAGGGAGTATCAGACTAGTTTTTATGAGCAGTTCTTC. This translates into CASREYQTSFYEQFF.

In this sample, this clone turned up once. The chain joins TRBV5-4 to TRBJ2-5; no clear D. The V gene lost 0 bases and the J gene lost 3 bases, with 9 bases spanning the gap. There are 14 residues in the CDR3. Germline loops: CDR1 SGHNT, CDR2 YYREEE (reference sequence). The CDR3, as DNA: TGTGCCAGCAGCTTGGTGTCCTCCGAAGAGACCCAGTACTTC. Translating it yields CASSLVSSEETQYF.